This T cell receptor (beta chain) was captured by sequencing in a study of cytomegalovirus exposure and HLA in healthy donors. Germline V lookup: CDR1 SGHNT, CDR2 YYREEE (reference sequence). The V gene end was trimmed by 4 bases and the J gene end by 2 bases; junction bases not matched to a gene: 6. The CDR3 sequence is 16 residues long. The PCR made use of 60 Vbeta and 13 Jbeta primers. Authors' analysis steps: There were 80 million to 95 million unique TCR beta chains by a later count, and approximately 10 million of them were shared. The method was immunoSEQ multiplex PCR; TCRdb's version includes in-frame clones alone and lacks a portion of them. That table gives V, J and clone size, and the DNA gave D and trimming. The sample has about 150,000 clones, over 60% seen once. A remark on this clone: Antigen: not known.

Study-level points and caveats: Researchers counted some 150 TCR beta chains as cytomegalovirus-associated. In a later analysis, common viral pathogens appeared linked to several of the most significant clusters.

The rearrangement uses TRBV5-4 and TRBJ2-3; 11 nucleotides agree with TRBD2. Sequences were obtained from PBMCs. This clonotype was sampled from a male donor in good health and CMV-seronegative. CDR3 residues: CASSIGTSGNTDTQYF. The CDR3 DNA is TGTGCCAGCAGCATAGGGACTAGCGGAAACACAGATACGCAGTATTTT.